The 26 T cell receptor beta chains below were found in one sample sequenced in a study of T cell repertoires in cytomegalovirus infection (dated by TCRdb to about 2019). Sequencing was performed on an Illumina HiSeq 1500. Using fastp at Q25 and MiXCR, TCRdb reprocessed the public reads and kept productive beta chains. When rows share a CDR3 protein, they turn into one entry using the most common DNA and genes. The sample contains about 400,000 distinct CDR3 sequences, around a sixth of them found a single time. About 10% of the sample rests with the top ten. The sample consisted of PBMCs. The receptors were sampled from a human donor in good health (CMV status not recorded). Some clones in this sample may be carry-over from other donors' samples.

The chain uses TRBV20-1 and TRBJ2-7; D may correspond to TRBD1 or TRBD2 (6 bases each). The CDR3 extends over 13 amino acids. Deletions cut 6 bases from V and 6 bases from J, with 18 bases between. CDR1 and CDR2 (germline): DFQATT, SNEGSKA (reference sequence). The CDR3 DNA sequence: TGCAGTGCGTTACGGGGGCCTACGGGCGAGCAGTACTTC. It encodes CSALRGPTGEQYF.

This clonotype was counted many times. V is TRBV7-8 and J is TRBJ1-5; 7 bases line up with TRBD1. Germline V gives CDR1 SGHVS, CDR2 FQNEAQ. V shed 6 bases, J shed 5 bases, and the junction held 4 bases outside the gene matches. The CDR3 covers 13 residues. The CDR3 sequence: CASSKGAYQPQHF. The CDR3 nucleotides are TGTGCCAGCAGTAAGGGGGCGTATCAGCCCCAGCATTTT.

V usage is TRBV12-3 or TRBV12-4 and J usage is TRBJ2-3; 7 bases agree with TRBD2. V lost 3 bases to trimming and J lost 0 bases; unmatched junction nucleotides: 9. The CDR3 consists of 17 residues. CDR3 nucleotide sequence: TGTGCCAGCAGTTTGGGGCCCTATAGCGGGAGCACAGATACGCAGTATTTT. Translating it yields CASSLGPYSGSTDTQYF.

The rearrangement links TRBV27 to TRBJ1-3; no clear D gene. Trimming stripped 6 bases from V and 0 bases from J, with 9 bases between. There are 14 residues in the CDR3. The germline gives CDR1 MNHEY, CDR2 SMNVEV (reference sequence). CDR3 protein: CASRATFSGNTIYF. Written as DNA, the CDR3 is TGTGCCAGCAGGGCCACCTTCTCTGGAAACACCATATATTTT.

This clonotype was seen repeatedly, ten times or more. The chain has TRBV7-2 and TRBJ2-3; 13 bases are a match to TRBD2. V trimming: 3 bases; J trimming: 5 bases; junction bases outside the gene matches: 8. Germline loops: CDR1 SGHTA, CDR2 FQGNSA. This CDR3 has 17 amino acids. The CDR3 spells CASSLRTSGGAGDTQYF. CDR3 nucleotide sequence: TGTGCCAGCAGCTTGAGAACTAGCGGGGGGGCAGGAGATACGCAGTATTTT.

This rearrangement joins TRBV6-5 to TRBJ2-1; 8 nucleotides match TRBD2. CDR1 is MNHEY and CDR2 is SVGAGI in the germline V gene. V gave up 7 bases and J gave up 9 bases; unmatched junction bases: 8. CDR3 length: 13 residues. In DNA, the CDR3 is TGTGCCAGCAAGAGGAGCGGGAGTGGTGAGCAGTTCTTC. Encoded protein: CASKRSGSGEQFF.

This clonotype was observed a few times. The CDR3 reads CSAAGTGLNQPQHF. The CDR3 DNA reads TGCAGTGCTGCCGGGACAGGGCTCAATCAGCCCCAGCATTTT. V is TRBV20-1 and J is TRBJ1-5; TRBD1 agrees at 9 bases. Germline values: CDR1 DFQATT, CDR2 SNEGSKA (reference sequence). This CDR3 is built from 14 residues. With 5 bases clipped from V and 3 bases from J, the junction kept 5 bases outside the gene matches.

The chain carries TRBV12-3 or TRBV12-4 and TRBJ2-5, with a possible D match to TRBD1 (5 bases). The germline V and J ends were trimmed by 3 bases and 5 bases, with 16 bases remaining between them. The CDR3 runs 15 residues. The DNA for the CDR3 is TGTGCCAGCAGTTTTGATACAGGCCCTGAGGAGACCCAGTACTTC. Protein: CASSFDTGPEETQYF.

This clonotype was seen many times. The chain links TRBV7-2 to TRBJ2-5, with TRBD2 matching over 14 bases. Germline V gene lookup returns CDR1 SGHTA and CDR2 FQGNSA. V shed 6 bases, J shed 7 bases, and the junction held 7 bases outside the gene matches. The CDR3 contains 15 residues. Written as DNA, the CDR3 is TGTGCCAGCAGTTCGACTAGCGGGGGGGCTGGGACCCAGTACTTC. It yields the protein CASSSTSGGAGTQYF.

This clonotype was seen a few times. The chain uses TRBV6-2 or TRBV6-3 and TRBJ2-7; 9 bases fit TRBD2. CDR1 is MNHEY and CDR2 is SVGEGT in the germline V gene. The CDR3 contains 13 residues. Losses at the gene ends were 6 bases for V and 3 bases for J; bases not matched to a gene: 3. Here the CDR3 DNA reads TGTGCCAGCAGCCGACTAGCGGTCTACGAGCAGTACTTC. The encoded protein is CASSRLAVYEQYF.

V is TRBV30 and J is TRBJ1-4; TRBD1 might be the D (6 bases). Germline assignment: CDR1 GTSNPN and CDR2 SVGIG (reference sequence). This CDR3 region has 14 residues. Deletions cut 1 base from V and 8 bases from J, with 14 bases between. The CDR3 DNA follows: TGTGCCTGGAGTGAAGGGGGGCCGGCGGAAAAACTGTTTTTT. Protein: CAWSEGGPAEKLFF.

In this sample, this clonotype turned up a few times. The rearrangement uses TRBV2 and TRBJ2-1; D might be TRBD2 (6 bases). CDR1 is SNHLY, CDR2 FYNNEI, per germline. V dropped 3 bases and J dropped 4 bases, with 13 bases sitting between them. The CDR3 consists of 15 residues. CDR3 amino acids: CASSEEEGLYNEQFF. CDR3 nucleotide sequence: TGTGCCAGCAGTGAGGAGGAGGGCCTATACAATGAGCAGTTCTTC.

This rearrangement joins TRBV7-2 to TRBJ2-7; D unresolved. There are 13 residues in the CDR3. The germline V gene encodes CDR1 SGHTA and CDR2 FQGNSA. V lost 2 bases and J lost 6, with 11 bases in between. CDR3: CASSLTLFGEQYF. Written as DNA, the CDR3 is TGTGCCAGCAGCTTAACCTTATTCGGCGAGCAGTACTTC.

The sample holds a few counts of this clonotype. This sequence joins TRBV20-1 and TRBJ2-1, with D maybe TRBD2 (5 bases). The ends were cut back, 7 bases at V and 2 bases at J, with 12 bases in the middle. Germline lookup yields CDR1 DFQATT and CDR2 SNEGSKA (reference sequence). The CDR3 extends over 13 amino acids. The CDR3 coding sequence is TGCAGTGTTGCGTGGGAGACCTACAATGAGCAGTTCTTC. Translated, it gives CSVAWETYNEQFF.

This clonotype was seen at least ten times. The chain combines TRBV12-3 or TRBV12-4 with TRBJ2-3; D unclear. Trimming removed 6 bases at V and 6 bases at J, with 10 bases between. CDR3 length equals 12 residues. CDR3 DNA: TGTGCCAGCAGCTTCACCTTGGATACGCAGTATTTT. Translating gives CASSFTLDTQYF.

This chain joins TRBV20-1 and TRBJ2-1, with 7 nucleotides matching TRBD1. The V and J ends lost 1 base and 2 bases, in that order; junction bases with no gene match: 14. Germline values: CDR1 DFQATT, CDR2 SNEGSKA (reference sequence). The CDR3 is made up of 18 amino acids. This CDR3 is CSARVPWGPGQPYNEQFF. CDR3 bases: TGCAGTGCTAGAGTTCCCTGGGGCCCGGGACAGCCCTACAATGAGCAGTTCTTC.

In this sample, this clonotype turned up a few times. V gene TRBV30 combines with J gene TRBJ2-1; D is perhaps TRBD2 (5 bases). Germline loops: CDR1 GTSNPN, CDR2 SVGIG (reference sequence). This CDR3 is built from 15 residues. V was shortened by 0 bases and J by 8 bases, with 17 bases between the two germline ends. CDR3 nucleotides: TGTGCCTGGAGTGTCCGCGGGCGGCGGCTCTATGAGCAGTTCTTC. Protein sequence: CAWSVRGRRLYEQFF.

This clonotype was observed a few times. The CDR3 nucleotides are TGTGCCAGCAGCCCCGGGCTTCGGAGGACCCAGTACTTC. Its translation: CASSPGLRRTQYF. The gene calls are TRBV7-2 and TRBJ2-5; D is ambiguous. Trimming took 5 bases from V and 7 from J, leaving 14 bases between them. CDR1 and CDR2 from the germline V gene are SGHTA and FQGNSA. This CDR3 region has 13 residues.

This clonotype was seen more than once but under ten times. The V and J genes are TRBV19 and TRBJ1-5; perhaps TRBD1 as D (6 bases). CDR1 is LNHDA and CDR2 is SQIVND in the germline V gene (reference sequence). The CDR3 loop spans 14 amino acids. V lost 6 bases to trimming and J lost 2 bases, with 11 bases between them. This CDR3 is CASRSGDGNQPQHF. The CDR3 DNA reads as TGTGCCAGTAGGTCAGGGGACGGCAATCAGCCCCAGCATTTT. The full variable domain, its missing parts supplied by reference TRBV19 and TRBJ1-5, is DGGITQSPKYLFRKEGQNVTLSCEQNLNHDAMYWYRQDPGQGLRLIYYSQIVNDFQKGDIAEGYSVSREKKESFPLTVTSAQKNPTAFYLCASRSGDGNQPQHFGDGTRLSIL.

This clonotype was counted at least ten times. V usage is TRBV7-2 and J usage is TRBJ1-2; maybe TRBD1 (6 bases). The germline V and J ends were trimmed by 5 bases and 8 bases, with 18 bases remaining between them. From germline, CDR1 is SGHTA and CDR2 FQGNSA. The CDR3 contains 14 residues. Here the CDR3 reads CASSPDRHQGGYTF. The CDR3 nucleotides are TGTGCCAGCAGCCCGGACCGACACCAGGGGGGCTACACCTTC.

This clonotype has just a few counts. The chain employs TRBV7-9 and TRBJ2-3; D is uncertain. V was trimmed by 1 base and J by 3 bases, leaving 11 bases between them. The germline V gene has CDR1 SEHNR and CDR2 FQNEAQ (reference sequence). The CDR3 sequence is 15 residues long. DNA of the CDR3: TGTGCCAGCAGCTTAGGAGCGATAGATACAGATACGCAGTATTTT. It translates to CASSLGAIDTDTQYF.

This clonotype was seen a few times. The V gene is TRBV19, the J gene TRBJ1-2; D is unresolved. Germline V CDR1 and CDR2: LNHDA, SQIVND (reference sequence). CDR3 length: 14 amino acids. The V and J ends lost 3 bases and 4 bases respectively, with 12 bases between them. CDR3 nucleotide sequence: TGTGCCAGTAGTATGGAACACCGCGTCTATGGCTACACCTTC. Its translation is CASSMEHRVYGYTF.

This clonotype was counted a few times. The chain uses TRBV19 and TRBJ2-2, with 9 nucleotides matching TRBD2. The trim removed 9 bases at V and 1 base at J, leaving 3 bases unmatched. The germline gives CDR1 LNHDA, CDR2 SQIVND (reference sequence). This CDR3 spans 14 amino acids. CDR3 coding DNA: TGTGCCAGCCTAGCGGGGCAGAACACCGGGGAGCTGTTTTTT. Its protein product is CASLAGQNTGELFF.

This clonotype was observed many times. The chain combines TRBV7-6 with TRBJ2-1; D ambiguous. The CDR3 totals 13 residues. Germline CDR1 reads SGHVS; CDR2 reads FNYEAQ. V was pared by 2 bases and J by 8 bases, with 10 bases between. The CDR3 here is CASSLRLDDEQFF. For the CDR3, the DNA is TGTGCCAGCAGCTTAAGGTTGGACGATGAGCAGTTCTTC.

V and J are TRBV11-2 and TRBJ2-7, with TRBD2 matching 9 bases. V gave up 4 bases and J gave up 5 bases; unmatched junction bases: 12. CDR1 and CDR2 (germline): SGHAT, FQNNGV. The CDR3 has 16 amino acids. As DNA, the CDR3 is TGTGCCAGCAGCTCGGGATCTAGCGGGATCGGGCACGAGCAGTACTTC. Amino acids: CASSSGSSGIGHEQYF. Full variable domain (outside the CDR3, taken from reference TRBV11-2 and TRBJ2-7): EAGVAQSPRYKIIEKRQSVAFWCNPISGHATLYWYQQILGQGPKLLIQFQNNGVVDDSQLPKDRFSAERLKGVDSTLKIQPAKLEDSAVYLCASSSGSSGIGHEQYFGPGTRLTVT.

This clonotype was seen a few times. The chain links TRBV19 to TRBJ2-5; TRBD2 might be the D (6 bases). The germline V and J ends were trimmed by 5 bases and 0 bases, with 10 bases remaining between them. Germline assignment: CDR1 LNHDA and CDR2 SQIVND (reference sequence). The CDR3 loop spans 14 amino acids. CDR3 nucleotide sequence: TGTGCCAGTAGTCAAGGGACTTACCAAGAGACCCAGTACTTC. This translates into CASSQGTYQETQYF.